This is a list of T cell receptor beta chains from one sample in a study of blood T cell repertoires in COVID-19. Data came from immunoSEQ multiplex PCR; TCRdb stores just in-frame clones and leaves some out. The table lists 150,000 to 200,000 clones, more than 75% of them singletons. The specimen sequenced was peripheral blood. These receptors were obtained from a man aged 65 to 79 with acute or convalescent COVID-19. Both conserved end residues are part of each CDR3. Rows may omit the clone size; those that give it use once, few, many or a size class.

j_gene: TRBJ1-3
abundance: -
v_gene: TRBV18
CDR3aa: CASSPVSGQGGTGNTIYF

j_gene: TRBJ2-5
abundance: -
v_gene: TRBV5-1
CDR3aa: CASSPGGLGETQYF

j_gene: TRBJ2-7
abundance: -
v_gene: TRBV5-4
CDR3aa: CASSSGTYEQYF

j_gene: TRBJ1-1
abundance: -
v_gene: TRBV7-6
CDR3aa: CASSLESGATEAFF

j_gene: TRBJ2-1
abundance: once
v_gene: TRBV6-5
CDR3aa: CASSYLPRGGDEQFF

j_gene: TRBJ1-1
abundance: -
v_gene: TRBV23-1
CDR3aa: CANTRTGSLNTEAFF

j_gene: TRBJ1-2
abundance: -
v_gene: TRBV5-5
CDR3aa: CASSPATDYGYTF

j_gene: TRBJ1-1
abundance: -
v_gene: TRBV5-4
CDR3aa: CASSGGQNTEAFF

j_gene: TRBJ2-2
abundance: -
v_gene: TRBV12-3/TRBV12-4
CDR3aa: CASSVSGSGELFF

j_gene: TRBJ1-5
abundance: once
v_gene: TRBV6-4
CDR3aa: CASSVEANQPQHF

j_gene: TRBJ2-3
abundance: -
v_gene: TRBV6-5
CDR3aa: CASTPRAGYTDTQYF

j_gene: TRBJ2-5
abundance: -
v_gene: TRBV24-1
CDR3aa: CATSDLGRGYQETQYF

j_gene: TRBJ2-7
abundance: few
v_gene: TRBV5-6
CDR3aa: CASSYRMEQYF

j_gene: TRBJ2-7
abundance: -
v_gene: TRBV9
CDR3aa: CASSVGQGNYEQYF

j_gene: TRBJ2-3
abundance: -
v_gene: TRBV5-1
CDR3aa: CASSLAEAGGTDTQYF

j_gene: TRBJ2-2
abundance: many
v_gene: TRBV7-9
CDR3aa: CASSWGSGTGTTGELFF

j_gene: TRBJ1-4
abundance: -
v_gene: TRBV5-1
CDR3aa: CASGPGQGHEKLFF

j_gene: TRBJ1-6
abundance: -
v_gene: TRBV6-6
CDR3aa: CATQTDPYNSPLHF

j_gene: TRBJ2-1
abundance: -
v_gene: TRBV7-3
CDR3aa: CATSRERGGIDEQFF

j_gene: TRBJ1-2
abundance: -
v_gene: TRBV7-9
CDR3aa: CASSAPEGRDYGYTF

j_gene: TRBJ1-1
abundance: -
v_gene: TRBV7-3
CDR3aa: CASSPRPNTEAFF

j_gene: TRBJ2-5
abundance: -
v_gene: TRBV7-9
CDR3aa: CASSLEGLETQYF

j_gene: TRBJ2-5
abundance: -
v_gene: TRBV30
CDR3aa: CASGGQETQYF

j_gene: TRBJ2-2
abundance: -
v_gene: TRBV29-1
CDR3aa: CSGRGVNTGELFF

j_gene: TRBJ2-7
abundance: -
v_gene: TRBV7-3
CDR3aa: CASSSYIAGDYEQYF

j_gene: TRBJ1-1
abundance: -
v_gene: TRBV7-9
CDR3aa: CASSLGGDRGLAEAFF

j_gene: TRBJ1-1
abundance: -
v_gene: TRBV19
CDR3aa: CASSIMGGDTEAFF

j_gene: TRBJ1-5
abundance: -
v_gene: TRBV6-5
CDR3aa: CASRDRADQPQHF

j_gene: TRBJ2-7
abundance: once
v_gene: TRBV2
CDR3aa: CASSDRDSSYEQYF

j_gene: TRBJ2-1
abundance: -
v_gene: TRBV4-2
CDR3aa: CASSHGLAGYYNEQFF

j_gene: TRBJ2-2
abundance: -
v_gene: TRBV7-3
CDR3aa: CASSFPAGGLTGELFF